The 18 T cell receptor beta chains below come from one sample, sequenced in a study of T cell changes during pregnancy in multiple sclerosis (dated by TCRdb to about 2019). Libraries were prepared through the immunoSEQ multiplex PCR assay. TCRdb's version of the immuneACCESS table is confined to in-frame rearrangements and falls short of the full clone set. An unresolved V gene accounts for under half of the shortfall where checked; the remainder is of unknown origin. Present in this sample are tens of thousands of clones, roughly 96% of which were seen just once. The top ten constitute roughly 1.1% of the sample. Source: peripheral blood, taken in the second trimester of pregnancy. These receptors were taken from a female donor with multiple sclerosis, enrolled in a pregnancy study.

The rearrangement links TRBV9 to TRBJ2-1, with D maybe TRBD2 (5 bases). The length of the CDR3 is 16 residues. CDR1 and CDR2 (germline): SGDLS, YYNGEE. V gave up 4 bases and J gave up 2 bases, with 16 bases separating them. The CDR3 DNA reads as TGTGCCAGCAGCACTACAGCCGGGAATACCTACAATGAGCAGTTCTTC. This encodes CASSTTAGNTYNEQFF.

The chain carries TRBV27 and TRBJ1-2; the match to TRBD1 covers 7 bases. V shed 4 bases and J 5 bases; nucleotides not matched to a gene: 10. Germline V gene lookup returns CDR1 MNHEY and CDR2 SMNVEV (reference sequence). The CDR3 covers 15 residues. The CDR3 coding sequence is TGTGCCAGCAGTTCCCTGACAGGGATCCCATATGGCTACACCTTC. Translating gives CASSSLTGIPYGYTF.

In its sample, this clone was seen once. The chain employs TRBV5-1 and TRBJ2-7; 14 nucleotides match TRBD2. Losses at the gene ends were 4 bases for V and 7 bases for J; bases not matched to a gene: 7. Germline V gene data show CDR1 as SGHRS and CDR2 as YFSETQ. CDR3 length equals 15 residues. Here the CDR3 reads CASSPGLAGVKEQYF. As DNA, the CDR3 is TGCGCCAGCAGCCCGGGACTAGCGGGAGTCAAAGAGCAGTACTTC.

The J gene is TRBJ2-7, the V gene TRBV13; 7 positions agree with TRBD1. The CDR3 runs 15 residues. In germline, CDR1 is PRHDT, CDR2 FYEKMQ (reference sequence). The V and J ends lost 2 bases and 1 base, in that order; junction bases with no gene match: 5. The CDR3 is CASSLFGRGSYEQYF. CDR3 nucleotide sequence: TGTGCCAGCAGCTTATTCGGCAGGGGGTCCTACGAGCAGTACTTC.

The chain employs TRBV19 and TRBJ1-1, with no clear D. Germline assignment: CDR1 LNHDA and CDR2 SQIVND (reference sequence). The CDR3 consists of 14 residues. The germline V and J ends were trimmed by 2 bases and 0 bases, with 7 bases remaining between them. CDR3 sequence reads: CASSIRSLNTEAFF. Here the CDR3 DNA reads TGTGCCAGTAGTATAAGGAGTTTGAACACTGAAGCTTTCTTT.

The V gene is TRBV25-1, the J gene TRBJ2-5; TRBD2 aligns across 12 bases. Losses at the gene ends were 4 bases for V and 4 bases for J; bases not matched to a gene: 7. The CDR3 length is 16 residues. CDR1 and CDR2 from the germline V gene are MGHDK and SYGVNS. The CDR3 nucleotides are TGTGCCAGCAGTGGGGGAAGACTAGCGGGAGTAGAGACCCAGTACTTC. It yields the protein CASSGGRLAGVETQYF.

The chain carries TRBV7-2 and TRBJ2-2; 10 bases align to TRBD2. J lost 8 bases, V lost 5 bases, and 14 bases had no gene match. This CDR3 is 17 amino acids long. Per the germline V gene, CDR1 is SGHTA and CDR2 is FQGNSA. The CDR3 region is CASSLATSGYPGGELFF. The CDR3 region has the DNA TGTGCCAGCAGCCTTGCGACTAGCGGGTATCCCGGGGGGGAGCTGTTTTTT.

J is TRBJ1-2 and V is TRBV15, with 7 nucleotides matching TRBD1. V was clipped by 2 bases and J by 0 bases; unmatched bases: 3. The germline CDR1 and CDR2 sequences are LNHNV and YYDKDF (reference sequence). The CDR3 spans 15 residues. The CDR3 DNA sequence: TGTGCCACCAGCAGACTCGGACAGGCTAACTATGGCTACACCTTC. Protein product: CATSRLGQANYGYTF.

The genes are TRBV7-2 and TRBJ2-5, with 9 bases fitting TRBD2. With V trimmed by 5 bases and J by 5 bases, 12 bases remained unmatched. Germline CDR1 is SGHTA and CDR2 is FQGNSA. The CDR3 extends over 16 amino acids. The CDR3 sequence: CASSPSGGRAAETQYF. In DNA, the CDR3 is TGTGCCAGCAGCCCCTCCGGCGGGAGGGCCGCGGAGACCCAGTACTTC.

For this clone: This CDR3 is also generated by other DNA sequences in the sample. V is TRBV27 and J is TRBJ2-1; possibly TRBD1 for D (7 bases). The V gene lost 5 bases and the J gene lost 7 bases, with 15 bases spanning the gap. This CDR3 region has 14 residues. From germline, CDR1 is MNHEY and CDR2 SMNVEV (reference sequence). The CDR3 loop is CASSPPQGRNEQFF. In nucleotides, the CDR3 is TGTGCCAGCAGTCCCCCACAGGGGAGGAATGAGCAGTTCTTC.

V usage is TRBV28 and J usage is TRBJ1-1; 8 positions match TRBD1. The CDR3 is made up of 14 amino acids. V trimming: 5 bases; J trimming: 1 base; junction bases outside the gene matches: 3. Germline V CDR1 and CDR2: MDHEN, SYDVKM. The CDR3 is CASSKTGANTEAFF. CDR3 sequence (DNA): TGTGCCAGCAGTAAGACAGGGGCGAACACTGAAGCTTTCTTT.

CDR3 in DNA: TGTGCCAGTAGTTCTCAGGGGTCCACCCAAGCTTTCTTT. This translates into CASSSQGSTQAFF. This chain joins TRBV19 and TRBJ1-1; the D gene is possibly TRBD1 (6 bases). Trimming left V 5 bases short and J 9 bases short, with 16 bases between. Germline V gene sequence: CDR1 LNHDA, CDR2 SQIVND (reference sequence). This CDR3 has 13 amino acids.

The chain carries TRBV7-8 and TRBJ2-1, with 8 bases that match TRBD2. J lost 9 bases, V lost 1 base, and 8 bases had no gene match. Germline V lookup: CDR1 SGHVS, CDR2 FQNEAQ. There are 15 residues in the CDR3. The CDR3 reads CASSLGLAGWVEQFF. For the CDR3, the DNA is TGTGCCAGCAGCTTAGGGTTAGCGGGATGGGTTGAGCAGTTCTTC.

This clone was observed a single time. CDR3 residues: CASGGSEAFF. DNA for the CDR3: TGTGCCAGCGGGGGGAGTGAAGCTTTCTTT. The chain has TRBV7-9 and TRBJ1-1, with a weak D call TRBD1 (5 bases). V lost 8 bases and J 7 bases, leaving 8 bases between the germline ends. This CDR3 region has 10 residues. The germline gives CDR1 SEHNR, CDR2 FQNEAQ (reference sequence).

The chain has TRBV28 and TRBJ1-4, with TRBD1 as a possible D gene (6 bases). CDR1 and CDR2 (germline): MDHEN, SYDVKM. V lost 2 bases and J lost 7, with 14 bases in between. The CDR3 extends over 15 amino acids. In nucleotides, the CDR3 is TGTGCCAGCAGTTTAATTTCGGGGGGCCGTGAAAAACTGTTTTTT. Its translation is CASSLISGGREKLFF.

The rearrangement uses TRBV9 and TRBJ2-7; 8 positions match TRBD2. Germline-derived CDR1 and CDR2 are SGDLS and YYNGEE. The J segment lost 4 bases and the V segment lost 0 bases, leaving 6 bases of the junction unmatched. The CDR3 covers 15 residues. CDR3 nucleotides: TGTGCCAGCAGCGTAGAGGGAAGCGGGAGTTACGAGCAGTACTTC. It encodes CASSVEGSGSYEQYF.

The chain is built from TRBV25-1 and TRBJ2-3, with 9 bases identical to TRBD2. This CDR3 comprises 15 residues. Trimming at V came to 5 bases and at J to 3 bases, leaving 6 bases not matched to a gene. CDR1 is MGHDK and CDR2 is SYGVNS in the germline V gene. As DNA, the CDR3 is TGTGCCAGCAGTAGCACGGGACTAGCTACAGATACGCAGTATTTT. Translating it yields CASSSTGLATDTQYF.

This clone was detected once. The V call is TRBV30, the J call TRBJ2-2; 8 nucleotides line up with TRBD2. Germline CDR1 is GTSNPN and CDR2 is SVGIG (reference sequence). Trimming cost V 8 bases and J 4 bases; bases outside gene matches: 9. The CDR3 length is 14 residues. For the CDR3, the DNA is TGTGCCCAATCCGGGACTAGTATCACCGGGGAGCTGTTTTTT. This codes for CAQSGTSITGELFF.